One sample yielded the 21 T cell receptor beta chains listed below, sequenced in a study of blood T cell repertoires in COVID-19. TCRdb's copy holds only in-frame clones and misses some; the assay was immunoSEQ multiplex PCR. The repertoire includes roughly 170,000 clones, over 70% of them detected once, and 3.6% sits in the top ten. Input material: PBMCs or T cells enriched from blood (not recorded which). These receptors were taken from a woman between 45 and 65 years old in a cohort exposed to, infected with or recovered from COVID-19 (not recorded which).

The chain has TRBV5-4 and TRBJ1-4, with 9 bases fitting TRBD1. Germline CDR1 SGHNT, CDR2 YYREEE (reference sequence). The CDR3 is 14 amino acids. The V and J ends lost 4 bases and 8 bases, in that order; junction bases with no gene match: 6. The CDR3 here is CASSRDRVGEKLFF. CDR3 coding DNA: TGTGCCAGCAGCCGGGACAGGGTAGGAGAAAAACTGTTTTTT. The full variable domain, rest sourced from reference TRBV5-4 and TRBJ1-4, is ETGVTQSPTHLIKTRGQQVTLRCSSQSGHNTVSWYQQALGQGPQFIFQYYREEENGRGNFPPRFSGLQFPNYSSELNVNALELDDSALYLCASSRDRVGEKLFFGSGTQLSVL.

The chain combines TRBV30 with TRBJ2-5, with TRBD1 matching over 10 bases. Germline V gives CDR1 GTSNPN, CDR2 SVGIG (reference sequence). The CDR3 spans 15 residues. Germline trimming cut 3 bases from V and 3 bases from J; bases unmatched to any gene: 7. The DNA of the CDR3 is TGTGCCTGGAGGTTAAGGACAGGGGGGAAAGAGACCCAGTACTTC. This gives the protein CAWRLRTGGKETQYF. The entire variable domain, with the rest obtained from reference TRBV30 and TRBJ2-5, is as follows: SQTIHQWPATLVQPVGSPLSLECTVEGTSNPNLYWYRQAAGRGLQLLFYSVGIGQISSEVPQNLSASRPQDRQFILSSKKLLLSDSGFYLCAWRLRTGGKETQYFGPGTRLLVL.

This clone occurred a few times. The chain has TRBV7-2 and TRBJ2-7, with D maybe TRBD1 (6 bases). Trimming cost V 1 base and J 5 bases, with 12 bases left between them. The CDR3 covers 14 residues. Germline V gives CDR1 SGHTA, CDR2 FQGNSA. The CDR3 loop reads CASSLGFAGDEQYF. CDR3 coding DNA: TGTGCCAGCAGCTTAGGATTCGCAGGGGACGAGCAGTACTTC.

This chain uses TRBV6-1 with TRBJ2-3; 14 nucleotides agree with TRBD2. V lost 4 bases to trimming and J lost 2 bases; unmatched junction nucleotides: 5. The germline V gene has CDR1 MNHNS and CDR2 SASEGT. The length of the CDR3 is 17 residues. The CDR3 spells CASSAMTSGRATDTQYF. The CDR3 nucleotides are TGTGCCAGCAGTGCCATGACTAGCGGGAGGGCCACAGATACGCAGTATTTT.

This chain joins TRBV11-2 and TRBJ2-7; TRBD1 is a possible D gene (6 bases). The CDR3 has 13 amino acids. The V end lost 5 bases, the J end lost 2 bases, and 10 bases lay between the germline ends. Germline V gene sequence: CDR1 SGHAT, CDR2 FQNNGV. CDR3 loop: CASSPRDTYEQYF. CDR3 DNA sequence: TGTGCCAGCAGCCCCCGGGACACCTACGAGCAGTACTTC. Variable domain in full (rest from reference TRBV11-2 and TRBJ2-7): EAGVAQSPRYKIIEKRQSVAFWCNPISGHATLYWYQQILGQGPKLLIQFQNNGVVDDSQLPKDRFSAERLKGVDSTLKIQPAKLEDSAVYLCASSPRDTYEQYFGPGTRLTVT.

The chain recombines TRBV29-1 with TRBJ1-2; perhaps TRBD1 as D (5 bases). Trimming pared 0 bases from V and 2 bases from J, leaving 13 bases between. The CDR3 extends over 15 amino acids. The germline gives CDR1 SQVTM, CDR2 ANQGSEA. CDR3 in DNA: TGCAGCGTTGAAGATTGGGGCAGGGCGAACTATGGCTACACCTTC. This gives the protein CSVEDWGRANYGYTF.

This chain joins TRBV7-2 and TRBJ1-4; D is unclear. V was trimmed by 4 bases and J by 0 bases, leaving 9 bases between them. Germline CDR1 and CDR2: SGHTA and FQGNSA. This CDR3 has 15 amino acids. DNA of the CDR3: TGTGCCAGCAGCTGGAGCGGAGCAACTAATGAAAAACTGTTTTTT. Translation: CASSWSGATNEKLFF.

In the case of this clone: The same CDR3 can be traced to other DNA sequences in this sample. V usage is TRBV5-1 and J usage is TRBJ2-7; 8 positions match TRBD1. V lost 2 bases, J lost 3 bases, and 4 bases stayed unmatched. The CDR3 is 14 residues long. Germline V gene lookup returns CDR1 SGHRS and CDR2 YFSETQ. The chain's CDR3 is CASSFGQGGYEQYF. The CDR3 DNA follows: TGCGCCAGCAGCTTCGGACAGGGTGGCTACGAGCAGTACTTC.

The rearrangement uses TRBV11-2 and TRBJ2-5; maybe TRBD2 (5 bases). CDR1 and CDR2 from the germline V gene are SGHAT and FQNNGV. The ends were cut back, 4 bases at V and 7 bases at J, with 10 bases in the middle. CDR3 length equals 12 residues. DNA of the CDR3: TGTGCCAGCAGCTCCGGTGGGAGGACCCAGTACTTC. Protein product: CASSSGGRTQYF.

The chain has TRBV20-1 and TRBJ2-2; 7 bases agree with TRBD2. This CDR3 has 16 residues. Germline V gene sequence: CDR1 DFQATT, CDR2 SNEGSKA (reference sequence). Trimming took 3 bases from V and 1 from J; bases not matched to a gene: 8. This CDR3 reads CSASGGRGWNTGELFF. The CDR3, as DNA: TGCAGTGCTAGTGGCGGGAGAGGGTGGAACACCGGGGAGCTGTTTTTT.

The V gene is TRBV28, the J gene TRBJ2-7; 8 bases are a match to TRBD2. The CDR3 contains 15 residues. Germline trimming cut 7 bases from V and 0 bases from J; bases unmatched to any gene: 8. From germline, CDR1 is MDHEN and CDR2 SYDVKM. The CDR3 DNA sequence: TGTGCCAGCATTGGGCGGCGGGGGGCCTCCTACGAGCAGTACTTC. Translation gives CASIGRRGASYEQYF. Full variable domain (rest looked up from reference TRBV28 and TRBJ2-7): DVKVTQSSRYLVKRTGEKVFLECVQDMDHENMFWYRQDPGLGLRLIYFSYDVKMKEKGDIPEGYSVSREKKERFSLILESASTNQTSMYLCASIGRRGASYEQYFGPGTRLTVT.

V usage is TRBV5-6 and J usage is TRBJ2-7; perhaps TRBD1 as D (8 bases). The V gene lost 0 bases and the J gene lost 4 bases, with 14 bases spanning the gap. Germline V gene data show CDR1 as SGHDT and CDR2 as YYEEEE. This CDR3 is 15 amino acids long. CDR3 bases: TGTGCCAGCAGCTTGGTTGGACAGGGACTATACGAGCAGTACTTC. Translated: CASSLVGQGLYEQYF.

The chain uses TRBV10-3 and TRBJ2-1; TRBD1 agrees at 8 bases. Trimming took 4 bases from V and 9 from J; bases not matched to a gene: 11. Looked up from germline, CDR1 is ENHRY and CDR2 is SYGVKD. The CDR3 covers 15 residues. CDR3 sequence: CAISGPGTGQGEQFF. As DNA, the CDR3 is TGTGCCATCAGTGGGCCTGGGACAGGCCAAGGTGAGCAGTTCTTC.

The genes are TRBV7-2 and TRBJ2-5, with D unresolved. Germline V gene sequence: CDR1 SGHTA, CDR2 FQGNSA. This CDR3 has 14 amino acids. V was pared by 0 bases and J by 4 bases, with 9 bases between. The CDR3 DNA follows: TGTGCCAGCAGCTTAGCCCCACCGGGAGAGACCCAGTACTTC. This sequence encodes CASSLAPPGETQYF. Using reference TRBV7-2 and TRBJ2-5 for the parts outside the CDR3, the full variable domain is GAGVSQSPSNKVTEKGKDVELRCDPISGHTALYWYRQSLGQGLEFLIYFQGNSAPDKSGLPSDRFSAERTGGSVSTLTIQRTQQEDSAVYLCASSLAPPGETQYFGPGTRLLVL.

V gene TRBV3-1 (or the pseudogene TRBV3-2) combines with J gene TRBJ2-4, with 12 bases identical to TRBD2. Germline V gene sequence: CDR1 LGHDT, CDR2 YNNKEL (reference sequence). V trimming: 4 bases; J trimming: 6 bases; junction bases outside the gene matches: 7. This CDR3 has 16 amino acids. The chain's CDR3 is CASSPRLAGELNIQYF. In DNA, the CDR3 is TGTGCCAGCAGCCCGCGACTAGCGGGAGAGTTAAACATTCAGTACTTC.

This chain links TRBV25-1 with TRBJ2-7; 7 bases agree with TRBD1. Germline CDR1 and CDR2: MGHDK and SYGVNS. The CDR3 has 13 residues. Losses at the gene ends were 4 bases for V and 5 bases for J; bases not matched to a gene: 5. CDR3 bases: TGTGCCAGCAGTGTTACAGGGGAAGACGAGCAGTACTTC. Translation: CASSVTGEDEQYF.

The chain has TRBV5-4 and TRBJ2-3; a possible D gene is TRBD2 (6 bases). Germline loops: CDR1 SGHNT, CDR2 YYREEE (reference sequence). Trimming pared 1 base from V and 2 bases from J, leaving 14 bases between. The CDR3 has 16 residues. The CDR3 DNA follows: TGTGCCAGCAGCTTGTCGTTAGCGGACCTCACAGATACGCAGTATTTT. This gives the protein CASSLSLADLTDTQYF.

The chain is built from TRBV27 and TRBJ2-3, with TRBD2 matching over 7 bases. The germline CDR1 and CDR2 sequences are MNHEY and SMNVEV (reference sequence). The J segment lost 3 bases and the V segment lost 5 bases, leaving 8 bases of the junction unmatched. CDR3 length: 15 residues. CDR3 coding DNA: TGTGCCAGCAGTCCAGGACTAGAGTGGACAGATACGCAGTATTTT. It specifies CASSPGLEWTDTQYF.

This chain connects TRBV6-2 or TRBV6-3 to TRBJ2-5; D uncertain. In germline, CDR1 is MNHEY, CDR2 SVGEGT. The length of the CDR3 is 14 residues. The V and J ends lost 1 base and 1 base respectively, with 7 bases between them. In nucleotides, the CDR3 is TGTGCCAGCAGTTACTTTGAAGCCCAAGAGACCCAGTACTTC. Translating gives CASSYFEAQETQYF.

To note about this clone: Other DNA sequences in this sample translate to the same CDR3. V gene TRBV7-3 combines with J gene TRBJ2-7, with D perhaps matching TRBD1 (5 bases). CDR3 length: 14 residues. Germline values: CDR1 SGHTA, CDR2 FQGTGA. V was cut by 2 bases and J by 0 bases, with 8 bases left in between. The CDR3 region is CASSLGRGSYEQYF. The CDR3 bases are TGTGCCAGCAGCTTAGGTAGGGGCTCCTACGAGCAGTACTTC. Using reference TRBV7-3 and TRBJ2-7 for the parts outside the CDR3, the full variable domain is GAGVSQTPSNKVTEKGKYVELRCDPISGHTALYWYRQSLGQGPEFLIYFQGTGAADDSGLPNDRFFAVRPEGSVSTLKIQRTERGDSAVYLCASSLGRGSYEQYFGPGTRLTVT.

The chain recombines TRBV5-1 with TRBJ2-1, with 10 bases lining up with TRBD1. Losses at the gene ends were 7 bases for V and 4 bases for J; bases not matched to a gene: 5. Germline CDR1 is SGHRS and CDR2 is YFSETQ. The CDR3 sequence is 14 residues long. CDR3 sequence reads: CASGTGEGYNEQFF. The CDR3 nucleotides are TGCGCCAGCGGGACAGGGGAAGGTTACAATGAGCAGTTCTTC.